This T cell receptor (beta chain) was recovered during a study of T cell responses to AZD1222 COVID-19 vaccine (dated by TCRdb to about 2021). About the investigation overall: Because spike-specific TCR depth and breadth did not differ between the two schedules, AZD1222 recipients who got a second dose at roughly 4 weeks were pooled with those who got a second dose at roughly 12 weeks. TCR sequencing covered some 250 trial participants: 200 to 210 given two doses of AZD1222 and 26 given two doses of MenACWY control vaccine. Trial participants were enrolled by age into 18-55, 56-69 and 70-plus year subgroups, with 148, 28 and 57 TCR-sequenced participants respectively. What the study reported, not specific to this receptor: Conclusions about previously exposed vaccinees are limited because only 5 or 6 AZD1222 recipients were SARS-CoV-2 seropositive at baseline. Vaccine-associated CD4 TCRs spanned the whole spike protein, with dominant responses in regions 160-218 and 743-854. Because no samples from the day 14 peak response were available, repertoires could be characterized only after the peak T cell response. In the small 56-69-year group, the increase in depth fell short of significance, most likely because of low power. Participants were mostly white British, with more females than males. The authors suggested clonal diversity may have been underestimated. Nearly half of unique spike-specific TCRs reportedly recognized epitopes outside regions mutated in the B.1.351 and B.1.1.7 variants. After two AZD1222 doses, both the breadth and the depth of spike-specific TCRs were significantly higher than at day 0 and than in MenACWY recipients.

Details on this clone: The antigen this receptor binds is unknown. No quality values exist for individual bases; no much larger clone is one base distant.

The sample's time point, from its label and the paper: baseline before first vaccination. Vaccinee samples came from UK trials COV001 and COV002, including a single-blind randomized controlled phase 2/3 trial of AZD1222 (ChAdOx1 nCoV-19) in healthy adults. For TCRbeta chain sequencing, PBMC samples from trial participants were taken at day 0 and at day 28 after the second dose. The CDR3 regions of human TCRbeta chains were analyzed by immunosequencing. The original methods were these. Repertoire TCRs were checked for matches against a reference library of SARS-CoV-2-specific TCRs that had been generated using the MIRA antigen-specificity platform. Breadth meant the fraction of unique TCRs that were SARS-CoV-2-associated, whereas depth meant the fraction of total T cells that were SARS-CoV-2-associated. Using the MIRA data, each spike-specific TCR was assigned both to the spike region to which the TCR was reactive and to a CD4 or CD8 class. Log10-transformed breadth and depth values were compared by one-way ANOVA with Sidak's multiple comparisons tests. TCRdb limited this immuneACCESS table to in-frame rearrangements with V and J called. A share of clones is missing; checked studies link under half to unresolved V genes, and the rest is unexplained. The D gene and trimming were derived from the DNA, and the V and J assignments and clone size from that table. This sample has some 160,000 clones in its table, and more than 90% of those were observed once. Of the sample, over 1.5% is held by the ten largest clones.

Trimming takes 4 bases off V and 4 bases off J; junction bases not matched to a gene: 6. Including the terminal cysteine and phenylalanine, the CDR3 comprises 15 residues. The DNA shown is the 45-base CDR3, in frame from base 1. The CDR1 and CDR2 encoded by the germline V gene (reference sequence) are LNHDA and SQIVND. The sample consisted of peripheral blood, taken on day 0 of AZD1222 vaccination. The sequence came from an adult in good health. The V and J segments used are TRBV19 and TRBJ1-4; TRBD1 fits 7 bases in the junction. In nucleotides, the sequence is TGTGCCAGTAGTACCGGACAGGTCCATAATGAAAAACTGTTTTTT. This sequence encodes CASSTGQVHNEKLFF.